The entry that follows covers one TCR beta chain sequence. Its cognate antigen is unknown. V lost 0 bases to trimming and J lost 0 bases, with 9 bases between them. Germline values: CDR1 SGHTA, CDR2 FQGTGA. The CDR3 extends over 16 amino acids. These data originate in a study of cytomegalovirus exposure and HLA in healthy donors. The study, taken as a whole, reports: An analysis done earlier found most TCR beta V segments productive about 90% or about 30% of the time. Reportedly, a later analysis found an Asian-associated ancestry cluster had fewer N-insertions than the roughly 670-donor mean.

PCR amplification relied on 60 Vbeta primers (plus 13 Jbeta primers). TCRdb keeps only in-frame clones here, not all; method: immunoSEQ multiplex PCR. The sample consists of about 160,000 clones, 82% of them appearing once. Nominally healthy donors were sampled, though unrecorded immune exposures were likely. The chain uses TRBV7-3 and TRBJ2-1, with D unresolved. This receptor was obtained from a man in his fifties in good health and CMV-seropositive. The sequencing input was PBMCs. CDR3 sequence (DNA): TGTGCCAGCAGCTTAACGTCGCCGAGCTCCTACAATGAGCAGTTCTTC. Translating it yields CASSLTSPSSYNEQFF.